This T cell receptor (beta chain) was sequenced for a study of PD-L1 blockade in urothelial cancer. Study-level background: Most patients, about 90% of the roughly 29, were males with bladder-origin cancer. Samples came from 3 weeks, at the second dose, and 6 weeks into treatment.

CDR1 MNHEY and CDR2 SMNVEV come from the germline V gene (reference sequence). With V trimmed by 6 bases and J by 2 bases, 5 bases remained unmatched. The CDR3 spans 14 residues. Method: immunoSEQ multiplex PCR; TCRdb's copy keeps in-frame clones and lacks some. The sample lists about 24,000 clones, approximately 90% seen once, with approximately 3% in the top ten. The TCR comes from a man aged 50-60 years with urothelial cancer. The chain uses TRBV27 and TRBJ2-3; 7 positions agree with TRBD1. Material: PBMCs, obtained around atezolizumab (anti-PD-L1) treatment. The CDR3 DNA reads as TGTGCCAGCAGCGCCGGGACAGACACAGATACGCAGTATTTT. As protein: CASSAGTDTDTQYF.